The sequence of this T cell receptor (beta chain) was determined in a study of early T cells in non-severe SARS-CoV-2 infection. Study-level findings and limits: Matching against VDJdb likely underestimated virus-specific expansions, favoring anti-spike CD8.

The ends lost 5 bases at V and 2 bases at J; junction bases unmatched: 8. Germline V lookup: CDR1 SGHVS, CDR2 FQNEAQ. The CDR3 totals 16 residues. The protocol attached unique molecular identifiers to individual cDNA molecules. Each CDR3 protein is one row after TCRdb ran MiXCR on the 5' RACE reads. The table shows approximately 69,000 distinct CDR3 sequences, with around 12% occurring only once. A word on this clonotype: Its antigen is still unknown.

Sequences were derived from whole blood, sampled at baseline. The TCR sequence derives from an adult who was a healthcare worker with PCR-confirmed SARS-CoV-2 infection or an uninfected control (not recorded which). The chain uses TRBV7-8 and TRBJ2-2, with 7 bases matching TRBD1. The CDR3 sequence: CASSPRQGFNTGELFF. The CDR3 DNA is TGTGCCAGCAGCCCCCGACAGGGTTTTAACACCGGGGAGCTGTTTTTT. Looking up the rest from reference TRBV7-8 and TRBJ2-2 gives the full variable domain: GAGVSQSPRYKVAKRGQDVALRCDPISGHVSLFWYQQALGQGPEFLTYFQNEAQLDKSGLPSDRFFAERPEGSVSTLKIQRTQQEDSAVYLCASSPRQGFNTGELFFGEGSRLTVL.